This is a list of T cell receptor beta chains from one sample in a study of blood T cells in healthy people across ages. TCRdb independently ran MiXCR on the 5' RACE reads; one entry per CDR3 protein. Altogether almost 800,000 distinct CDR3 sequences are present, 58% being singletons, with the ten largest covering 20% to 25%. Sample: blood. The receptors here all came from a man aged 25-45 years in good health. The CDR3 runs from the conserved cysteine through the conserved F or W. A D gene is named only where the DNA matches it firmly. A clone size is listed for some rows: how often the clone was seen (once, few, many), or a class if it is expanded.

clone size,J gene,D gene,V gene,CDR3 protein,CDR3 DNA
few,TRBJ1-5,-,TRBV20-1,CSALTDGQPQHF,TGCAGTGCCCTGACGGATGGTCAGCCCCAGCATTTT
once,TRBJ2-7,-,TRBV3-1,CASSPSFGTHYEQYF,TGTGCCAGCAGCCCATCCTTCGGGACTCACTACGAGCAGTACTTC
-,TRBJ2-3,-,TRBV20-1,CSAPERAGDTQYF,TGCAGTGCCCCGGAGAGGGCGGGAGATACGCAGTATTTT
-,TRBJ2-3,TRBD2,TRBV4-1,CASSQLTSYTQYF,TGCGCCAGCAGCCAGCTGACTAGCTATACACAGTATTTT
-,TRBJ2-5,TRBD2,TRBV5-8,CASSFRAGGYF,TGTGCCAGCAGCTTCCGAGCGGGGGGGTACTTC
-,TRBJ1-2,-,TRBV2,CASSPPEGRVDYGYTF,TGTGCCAGCAGTCCCCCCGAAGGCAGGGTGGACTATGGCTACACCTTC
-,TRBJ2-3,TRBD2,TRBV3-1,CASSQGTSAKMDTQYF,TGTGCCAGCAGCCAAGGGACTAGCGCCAAAATGGATACGCAGTATTTT
-,TRBJ2-1,TRBD2,TRBV20-1,CSARTSVYNEQFF,TGCAGTGCCAGGACTAGCGTGTACAATGAGCAGTTCTTC
-,TRBJ2-3,TRBD2,TRBV20-1,CSARRAGEDTQYF,TGCAGTGCTAGGAGAGCGGGAGAAGATACGCAGTATTTT
-,TRBJ2-1,TRBD2,TRBV12-3/TRBV12-4,CASSLQLGISGLAGNYNEQFF,TGTGCCAGCAGTTTACAATTAGGCATTTCGGGACTAGCGGGTAACTACAATGAGCAGTTCTTC
-,TRBJ2-2,-,TRBV6-2/TRBV6-3,CASSYGTGELFF,TGTGCCAGCAGTTACGGCACCGGGGAGCTGTTTTTT
once,TRBJ1-2,-,TRBV7-9,CASSFVGRVKDGYTF,TGTGCCAGCAGCTTTGTAGGGCGTGTTAAGGATGGCTACACCTTC
once,TRBJ1-2,TRBD1,TRBV4-2,CASSQSERTGSYGYTF,TGTGCCAGCAGCCAATCGGAAAGGACAGGGAGCTATGGCTACACCTTC
-,TRBJ2-3,-,TRBV27,CASSYLGSPDTQYF,TGTGCCAGCAGCTATTTAGGGTCCCCAGATACGCAGTATTTT
-,TRBJ2-7,-,TRBV12-3/TRBV12-4,CASSSRQGPYEQYF,TGTGCCAGCAGCTCCCGCCAGGGGCCCTACGAGCAGTACTTC
-,TRBJ2-3,-,TRBV7-9,CASSLVQSGDTQYF,TGTGCCAGCAGCTTAGTACAGAGTGGTGATACGCAGTATTTT
-,TRBJ2-5,TRBD2,TRBV29-1,CSVVGTSGNQETQYF,TGCAGCGTTGTGGGGACTAGCGGGAACCAAGAGACCCAGTACTTC
-,TRBJ2-7,-,TRBV20-1,CSAPATFHYEQYF,TGCAGTGCCCCAGCGACGTTTCACTACGAGCAGTACTTC